Below, 5 T cell receptor beta chains from the same sample are listed, as sequenced in a study of blood T cell repertoires in COVID-19. The data were produced by immunoSEQ multiplex PCR, yet TCRdb's version contains in-frame clones alone and is incomplete. The table shows roughly 95,000 clones, with about 89% occurring only once. Sequenced sample: peripheral blood. The origin of the receptors is a woman aged 50 to 60 in a cohort sampled during active COVID-19.

The CDR3 spells CASSVGLAGYNEQFF. CDR3 sequence (DNA): TGTGCCAGCAGCGTCGGACTAGCGGGATACAATGAGCAGTTCTTC. V gene TRBV9 combines with J gene TRBJ2-1, with 12 bases aligning to TRBD2. Trimming took 2 bases from V and 4 from J; bases not matched to a gene: 1. The germline V gene has CDR1 SGDLS and CDR2 YYNGEE. This CDR3 comprises 15 residues.

V and J are TRBV27 and TRBJ1-6, with a tentative D call TRBD1 (5 bases). The V gene lost 3 bases and the J gene lost 1 base, with 13 bases spanning the gap. Germline CDR1 and CDR2: MNHEY and SMNVEV (reference sequence). The CDR3 extends over 17 amino acids. CDR3 in amino acids: CASSFRVGGSYNSPLHF. The CDR3 bases are TGTGCCAGCAGTTTCCGCGTGGGGGGTTCCTATAATTCACCCCTCCACTTT.

The chain uses TRBV18 and TRBJ1-3, with D hard to call. V was pared by 2 bases and J by 0 bases, with 11 bases between. The CDR3 is 16 residues long. Germline V CDR1 and CDR2: KGHSH, LQKENI. The CDR3 reads CASSPSGGISGNTIYF. CDR3 sequence (DNA): TGTGCCAGCTCACCATCGGGAGGCATCTCTGGAAACACCATATATTTT.

Written as DNA, the CDR3 is TGCACCAGCAGCCCGGGGAACTATGGCTACACCTTC. Translating it yields CTSSPGNYGYTF. V and J are TRBV1 and TRBJ1-2. TRBV1 is a pseudogene locus. The CDR3 covers 12 residues.

The V and J genes are TRBV10-1 and TRBJ1-6; D ambiguous. CDR1 and CDR2 (germline): WNHNN, SYGVQD (reference sequence). This CDR3 is built from 13 residues. V was clipped by 0 bases and J by 10 bases, with 7 bases between them. In nucleotides, the CDR3 is TGCGCCAGCAGTGAGTCGGTTCTATCACCCCTCCACTTT. This translates into CASSESVLSPLHF.